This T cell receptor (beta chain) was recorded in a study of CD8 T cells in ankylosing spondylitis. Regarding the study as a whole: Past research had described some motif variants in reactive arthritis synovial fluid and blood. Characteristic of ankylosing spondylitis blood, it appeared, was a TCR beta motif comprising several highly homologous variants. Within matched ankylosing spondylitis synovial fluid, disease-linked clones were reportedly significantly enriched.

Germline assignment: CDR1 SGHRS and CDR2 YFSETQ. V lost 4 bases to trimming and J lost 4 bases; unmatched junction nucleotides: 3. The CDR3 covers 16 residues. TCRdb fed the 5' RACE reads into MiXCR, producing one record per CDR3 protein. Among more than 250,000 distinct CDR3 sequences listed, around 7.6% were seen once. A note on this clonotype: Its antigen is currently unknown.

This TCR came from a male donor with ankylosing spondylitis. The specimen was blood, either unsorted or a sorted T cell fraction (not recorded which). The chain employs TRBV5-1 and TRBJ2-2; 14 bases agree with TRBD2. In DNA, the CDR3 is TGCGCCAGCAGCGAAGGGACTAGCGGGAGCACCGGGGAGCTGTTTTTT. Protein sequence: CASSEGTSGSTGELFF.